In this sample, the clone carrying this TCR beta chain turned up once. The antigen is not known. The entry originates in a study of T cell repertoires in cytomegalovirus infection. Study overall: CMV epitopes, recently identified HLA-C-restricted and well-studied HLA-B-restricted, were used. Overall study results and limits: CMV-specific TCR beta clonotypes restricted by HLA-C dominated the ex vivo response.

Each CDR3 protein gets one entry after TCRdb re-called the reads with MiXCR. The sample lists hundreds of thousands of distinct CDR3 sequences; almost 30% were seen once. The J segment lost 3 bases and the V segment lost 4 bases, leaving 10 bases of the junction unmatched. The CDR3 contains 15 residues. Germline V CDR1 and CDR2: SGHRS, YFSETQ. This sequence was found in a human donor in good health (CMV status not recorded). Some clones in this sample may be carry-over from other donors' samples. This material consisted of cultured PBMCs, taken from culture after CMV antigen stimulation. The gene calls are TRBV5-1 and TRBJ2-7; 7 nucleotides match TRBD1. The CDR3 DNA reads as TGCGCCAGCAGCATATCGGGACAGCTTGGCTACGAGCAGTACTTC. Translating gives CASSISGQLGYEQYF.